The rows below give T cell receptor beta chains drawn from one sample of a study of T cell responses to AZD1222 COVID-19 vaccine. Sequenced by immunoSEQ multiplex PCR; TCRdb stores in-frame clones only, minus some. The sample lists 85,000 to 130,000 clones, 93% occurring once. The sample was peripheral blood, taken on day 0 of AZD1222 vaccination. These receptors were obtained from an adult in good health. Each CDR3 is given with its conserved first and last residue. D genes are given only for firm matches. Only some rows state a clone size, as once, few, many or a class for expanded clones.

size,D,J,length,V,CDR3,DNA
once,TRBD2,TRBJ2-3,16,TRBV5-4,CASSPRGGIGGDTQYF,TGTGCCAGCAGCCCGAGGGGCGGGATCGGGGGGGATACGCAGTATTTT
.,TRBD1,TRBJ2-7,17,TRBV4-2,CASSQDVQGYRSYEQYF,TGTGCCAGCAGCCAAGACGTACAGGGGTATCGGTCCTACGAGCAGTACTTC
.,.,TRBJ2-4,15,TRBV25-1,CASSEEAGAKNIQYF,TGTGCCAGCAGTGAGGAAGCGGGAGCCAAAAACATTCAGTACTTC
.,TRBD1,TRBJ2-2,14,TRBV7-9,CASSFNRGTGELFF,TGTGCCAGCAGCTTTAACAGGGGCACCGGGGAGCTGTTTTTT
.,.,TRBJ1-6,18,TRBV7-2,CASSLVRLGSSYNSPLHF,TGTGCCAGCAGCTTAGTTCGGCTGGGGAGCTCCTATAATTCACCCCTCCACTTT
.,TRBD2,TRBJ2-1,13,TRBV18,CASSPSGVPEQFF,TGTGCCAGCTCACCGAGCGGGGTCCCTGAGCAGTTCTTC
.,TRBD1,TRBJ1-6,18,TRBV5-6,CASSLNRGPSSYNSPLHF,TGTGCCAGCAGCTTGAACAGGGGCCCGAGCTCCTATAATTCACCCCTCCACTTT
.,.,TRBJ2-7,12,TRBV6-1,CASSEVIYEQYF,TGTGCCAGCAGTGAAGTGATCTACGAGCAGTACTTC
.,.,TRBJ2-7,13,TRBV6-5,CASSYVPDYEQYF,TGTGCCAGCAGTTATGTTCCAGACTACGAGCAGTACTTC
.,.,TRBJ1-2,16,TRBV5-1,CASSPGPFGHQGGYTF,TGCGCCAGCAGCCCGGGACCCTTCGGACACCAAGGGGGCTACACCTTC
.,.,TRBJ2-2,15,TRBV28,CASSRLGAVTGELFF,TGTGCCAGCAGTCGACTAGGTGCGGTCACCGGGGAGCTGTTTTTT
.,TRBD2,TRBJ2-1,19,TRBV11-3,CASSLGLAGAPGSYNEQFF,TGTGCCAGCAGCTTAGGACTAGCGGGAGCCCCAGGTTCCTACAATGAGCAGTTCTTC
.,.,TRBJ1-2,14,TRBV6-5,CASSSRGANYGYTF,TGTGCCAGCAGTTCCAGGGGAGCTAACTATGGCTACACCTTC
once,TRBD1,TRBJ2-1,13,TRBV29-1,CSGGQGAYNEQFF,TGCAGCGGCGGACAGGGGGCATACAATGAGCAGTTCTTC
once,.,TRBJ1-4,14,TRBV11-2,CASSLERQSEKLFF,TGTGCCAGCAGCTTAGAACGACAAAGTGAAAAACTGTTTTTT
.,.,TRBJ1-4,14,TRBV7-9,CASSPTAGDEKLFF,TGTGCCAGCAGCCCTACGGCGGGCGATGAAAAACTGTTTTTT
few,.,TRBJ2-7,15,TRBV6-2/TRBV6-3,CASSYVAGAMGEQYF,TGTGCCAGCAGTTACGTGGCGGGGGCGATGGGAGAGCAGTACTTC
.,TRBD1,TRBJ1-2,15,TRBV4-3,CASSQDGQAEYGYTF,TGCGCCAGCAGCCAAGACGGACAGGCGGAATATGGCTACACCTTC
.,.,TRBJ2-7,14,TRBV9,CASSVLADTYEQYF,TGTGCCAGCAGCGTACTAGCAGACACCTACGAGCAGTACTTC
.,.,TRBJ1-1,13,TRBV19,CASSRRGLTEAFF,TGTGCCAGTAGTAGGCGGGGGCTCACTGAAGCTTTCTTT
.,.,TRBJ2-2,16,TRBV6-5,CASSSRLVGSSGELFF,TGTGCCAGCAGTTCCCGACTAGTAGGGTCGTCCGGGGAGCTGTTTTTT
.,.,TRBJ2-7,14,TRBV27,CASSPNRASYEQYF,TGTGCCAGCAGCCCTAACAGGGCCTCCTACGAGCAGTACTTC
.,TRBD1,TRBJ2-5,15,TRBV10-1,CASSPDRGRGETQYF,TGCGCCAGCAGTCCTGACAGGGGGAGAGGAGAGACCCAGTACTTC
.,.,TRBJ2-1,15,TRBV19,CASSRQEGLVNEQFF,TGTGCCAGTAGTAGACAAGAGGGACTCGTAAATGAGCAGTTCTTC
once,.,TRBJ2-1,17,TRBV21-1,CASSKGIRLAGGDEQFF,TGTGCCAGCAGCAAAGGGATTAGACTAGCGGGAGGGGATGAGCAGTTCTTC
.,TRBD1,TRBJ1-6,18,TRBV7-9,CASSLDGATGGFNSPLHF,TGTGCCAGCAGCTTAGACGGGGCGACAGGGGGCTTTAATTCACCCCTCCACTTT
.,.,TRBJ1-3,15,TRBV7-6,CASSSRRANGNTIYF,TGTGCCAGCAGCTCCCGCAGGGCCAATGGAAACACCATATATTTT